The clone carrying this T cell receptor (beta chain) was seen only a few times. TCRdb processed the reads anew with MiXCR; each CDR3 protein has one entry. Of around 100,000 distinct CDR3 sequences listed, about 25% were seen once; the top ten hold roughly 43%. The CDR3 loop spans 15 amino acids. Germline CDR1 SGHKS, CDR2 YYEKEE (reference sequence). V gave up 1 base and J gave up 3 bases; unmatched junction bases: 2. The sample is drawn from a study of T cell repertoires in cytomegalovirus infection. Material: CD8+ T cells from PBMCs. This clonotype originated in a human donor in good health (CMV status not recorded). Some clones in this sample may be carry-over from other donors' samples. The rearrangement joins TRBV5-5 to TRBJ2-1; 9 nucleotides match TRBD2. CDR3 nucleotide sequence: TGTGCCAGCAGCTTGACTAGCGGGCTCTACAATGAGCAGTTCTTC. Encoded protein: CASSLTSGLYNEQFF.